One and the same sample provided the 3 T cell receptor beta chains below, sequenced in a study of CD4 and CD8 cells across lung adenocarcinoma regions. From the PCR reads, TCRdb called clonotypes with MiXCR, one entry per CDR3 protein. Of approximately 9,100 distinct CDR3 sequences listed, about 47% are singletons. Sequencing was done on a sample of CD4+ T cells from the margin of a lung tumor. The receptors come from a male donor with lung adenocarcinoma. The CD4 and CD8 labels of this study may be unreliable.

This clonotype came up a few times. V gene TRBV6-5 combines with J gene TRBJ1-2; 8 nucleotides line up with TRBD1. V was clipped by 4 bases and J by 4 bases; unmatched bases: 5. CDR3 size: 14 residues. Germline V lookup: CDR1 MNHEY, CDR2 SVGAGI. This CDR3 reads CASSSDRGPYGYTF. CDR3 nucleotides: TGTGCCAGCAGTTCAGACAGGGGTCCCTATGGCTACACCTTC.

The rearrangement links TRBV6-1 to TRBJ2-3; TRBD1 or TRBD2 may be the D gene (5 bases each). The J call is in doubt because the DNA end fits TRBJ2-4 better. The CDR3 covers 15 residues. Germline V gene lookup returns CDR1 MNHNS and CDR2 SASEGT. For the CDR3, the DNA is TGTGCCAGCAGCTCGGGGCTGAGCCCCACAGATACTCAGTACTTC. Translating it yields CASSSGLSPTDTQYF.

There are many counts of this clonotype. V usage is TRBV28 and J usage is TRBJ2-3, with TRBD1 matching 12 bases. J lost 6 bases, V lost 6 bases, and 13 bases had no gene match. CDR1 MDHEN and CDR2 SYDVKM come from the germline V gene. The CDR3 loop spans 17 amino acids. DNA for the CDR3: TGTGCCAGCAGCGCTCTGGGGGGGACAGGGGGCTGGGATACGCAGTATTTT. This codes for CASSALGGTGGWDTQYF.